One TCR beta chain is described in this entry. This CDR3 has 12 amino acids. The germline CDR1 and CDR2 sequences are SGHAT and FQDESV (reference sequence). V was shortened by 1 base and J by 6 bases, with 5 bases between the two germline ends. This sample is part of a study of control samples from healthy donors and cancer patients. Sequenced by immunoSEQ multiplex PCR; TCRdb stores in-frame clones only, minus some. Of almost 90,000 clones listed, approximately 81% were seen once; the top ten hold over 2%. The gene calls are TRBV11-1 and TRBJ2-3, with D unclear. The sequence was obtained from a middle-aged woman in good health. Sequencing used blood. DNA for the CDR3: TGTGCCAGCAGCTTAGTTTCCGATACGCAGTATTTT. As protein: CASSLVSDTQYF.